Listed below are T cell receptor beta chains from one sample, sequenced in a study of neurological immune-mediated disorders. TCRdb used MiXCR to reprocess the 5' RACE reads, holding one entry per CDR3 protein. Of about 58,000 distinct CDR3 sequences listed, roughly 3.5% are singletons. Material: PBMCs. The receptors come from a woman in her sixties or seventies with multiple sclerosis. Each CDR3 is given with its conserved first and last residue. Fields, in order: D gene, V gene, J gene, clone size, CDR3 DNA, CDR3 protein. The D gene is left open where the match is weak. The size of a clone is reported for some rows only, either as once, few or many, or as a class for expanded clones.

TRBD1	TRBV20-1	TRBJ1-6	many	TGCAGTGCTAGAGCGGGACAGCTTAACTCCTATAATTCACCCCTCCACTTT	CSARAGQLNSYNSPLHF
TRBD1	TRBV20-1	TRBJ2-1	many	TGCAGTCACCGGGACAGGGATATATCTGAGCAGTTCTTC	CSHRDRDISEQFF
-	TRBV28	TRBJ1-2	-	TGTGCCAGCACCCTTTCGGGAGTCTATGGCTACACCTTC	CASTLSGVYGYTF
-	TRBV10-3	TRBJ2-7	many	TGTGCCATCAAACCCACAGCAGGGTACGAGCAGTACTTC	CAIKPTAGYEQYF
-	TRBV7-2	TRBJ2-3	many	TGTGCCAGCAGCTTATTTCTCGGCCGTAGCGGTACAGATACGCAGTATTTT	CASSLFLGRSGTDTQYF
TRBD2	TRBV3-1	TRBJ2-1	many	TGTGCCAGCAGCCGAGAGGGACTAGCGGGAGTCAATGAGCAGTTCTTC	CASSREGLAGVNEQFF
TRBD2	TRBV20-1	TRBJ2-3	many	TGCAGTGCTAGTAGCGGGAGGCGCACAGATACGCAGTATTTT	CSASSGRRTDTQYF
-	TRBV2	TRBJ2-1	few	TGTGCCAGCAGCCCTGAAAACAATGAGCAGTTCTTC	CASSPENNEQFF
-	TRBV11-2	TRBJ2-1	many	TGTGCCAGCAGACCGACTAGGGGGAAGTACAATGAGCAGTTCTTC	CASRPTRGKYNEQFF
-	TRBV18	TRBJ1-1	few	TGTGCCAGCTCACCAAGTCCAGGCACTGAAGCTTTCTTT	CASSPSPGTEAFF
-	TRBV28	TRBJ2-3	many	TGTGCCAGCAGTTCCGAGCAAACAGATACGCAGTATTTT	CASSSEQTDTQYF
TRBD1	TRBV3-1	TRBJ1-5	many	TGTGCCAGCAGCCTTGGACAGGGAGATCAGCCCCAGCATTTT	CASSLGQGDQPQHF
-	TRBV12-3/TRBV12-4	TRBJ2-1	many	TGTGCCAGCAGTAGAAACAGGGTTGGGGAGCAGTTCTTC	CASSRNRVGEQFF
-	TRBV20-1	TRBJ2-1	many	TGCAGTGCTAGAGATTTAGCCTACAATGAGCAGTTCTTC	CSARDLAYNEQFF
-	TRBV4-1	TRBJ2-6	many	TGCGCCAGCAGCCTTTTTCCCTCTGGGGCCAACGTCCTGACTTTC	CASSLFPSGANVLTF
-	TRBV5-1	TRBJ2-1	many	TGCGCCAGCAGCTGGACCGTTGGCAATGAGCAGTTCTTC	CASSWTVGNEQFF
-	TRBV5-1	TRBJ1-1	many	TGCGCCAGCAGCGCACAGGGAGGGGAGACTGAAGCTTTCTTT	CASSAQGGETEAFF
-	TRBV5-1	TRBJ1-2	many	TGCGCCAGCAGATCCGGGCCTCTCTATGGCTACACCTTC	CASRSGPLYGYTF
TRBD2	TRBV5-1	TRBJ2-7	many	TGCGCCAGCAGCCCATTCACTAGCGGGGATGCCTACGAGCAGTACTTC	CASSPFTSGDAYEQYF
-	TRBV28	TRBJ2-7	many	TGTGCCAGCAGTGCCTCCTACGAGCAGTACTTC	CASSASYEQYF
-	TRBV20-1	TRBJ1-4	many	TGCAGTGCTAGACCAGCGGGGGCAAGAGAGAATGAAAAACTGTTTTTT	CSARPAGARENEKLFF
TRBD1	TRBV5-1	TRBJ2-5	many	TGCGCCAGCAGCTTGGTACCAGGGGGGACCCAGTACTTC	CASSLVPGGTQYF
TRBD2	TRBV29-1	TRBJ2-3	many	TGCAGCGTTGAGAGAGCGGGAGTCACAGATACGCAGTATTTT	CSVERAGVTDTQYF
-	TRBV10-3	TRBJ2-1	many	TGTGCCACCCGTGGGAGTAACAATGAGCAGTTCTTC	CATRGSNNEQFF
-	TRBV20-1	TRBJ2-5	many	TGCAGTGCTAGAGATCCTGGTACGGAGACCCAGTACTTC	CSARDPGTETQYF
-	TRBV11-1	TRBJ2-2	many	TGTGCCAGCAGCTTATTGGAGAATACCGGGGAGCTGTTTTTT	CASSLLENTGELFF
-	TRBV10-2	TRBJ2-1	many	TGCGCCAGCAGTGAGATTGGGGGCGGGCACAATGAGCAGTTCTTC	CASSEIGGGHNEQFF
-	TRBV12-3/TRBV12-4	TRBJ1-2	many	TGTGCCAGCAGCAAGGATTTCTATGGCTACACCTTC	CASSKDFYGYTF
TRBD1	TRBV28	TRBJ1-2	many	TGTGCCAGCAGTTTTGTGCCCGGACAGGGACCTAACTATGGCTACACCTTC	CASSFVPGQGPNYGYTF
TRBD2	TRBV6-2/TRBV6-3	TRBJ2-1	many	TGTGCCAGCAGTTACCCTTCTACTAGCGGGGGCTACAATGAGCAGTTCTTC	CASSYPSTSGGYNEQFF
-	TRBV28	TRBJ1-2	many	TGTGCCAGCAGTTCTTACCCTTATGGCTACACCTTC	CASSSYPYGYTF
-	TRBV7-2	TRBJ1-1	many	TGTGCCAGCAGCCCCCAGCAGGGGACTGAAGCTTTCTTT	CASSPQQGTEAFF
-	TRBV25-1	TRBJ2-5	medium-sized	TGTGCCAGCAGTGAATTGGGGAGAACCGAAGAGACCCAGTACTTC	CASSELGRTEETQYF
TRBD2	TRBV20-1	TRBJ2-5	many	TGCAGTGCTAGAGCCCCTAGCGGGGGAGCCTCGGGGACCCAGTACTTC	CSARAPSGGASGTQYF
-	TRBV7-9	TRBJ2-7	-	TGTGCCAGCAGCTTAGTACAGGCGCCCTACGAGCAGTACTTC	CASSLVQAPYEQYF
-	TRBV28	TRBJ2-7	once	TGTGCCAGCAGTTTATATGGGAAATCCTACGAGCAGTACTTC	CASSLYGKSYEQYF
-	TRBV7-2	TRBJ2-1	many	TGTGCCAGCAGCCTCAGCCCAGGGCACAATGAGCAGTTCTTC	CASSLSPGHNEQFF
TRBD1	TRBV28	TRBJ2-7	many	TGTGCCAGCAGCCTGGGACAGAACTACGAGCAGTACTTC	CASSLGQNYEQYF
-	TRBV28	TRBJ1-6	many	TGTGCCAGCAGTGAAGGCGGGGGCTCCTATAATTCACCCCTCCACTTT	CASSEGGGSYNSPLHF
-	TRBV5-1	TRBJ2-1	many	TGCGCCAGCAGCTTGGAAGGGGTATCCTACAATGAGCAGTTCTTC	CASSLEGVSYNEQFF
TRBD2	TRBV20-1	TRBJ2-1	many	TGCAGTGCTAGAGATTGGACTAGCGGGAGAGATGAGCAGTTCTTC	CSARDWTSGRDEQFF
TRBD2	TRBV20-1	TRBJ2-1	many	TGCAGTGCTAGAGACCGTCCCGGGACTAGCGGGGGGTTGTATGAGCAGTTCTTC	CSARDRPGTSGGLYEQFF
TRBD1	TRBV11-2	TRBJ2-1	many	TGTGCCAGCAGACCGGGACAGGGGGCTATCTTGGAGCAGTTCTTC	CASRPGQGAILEQFF
-	TRBV12-3/TRBV12-4	TRBJ2-7	many	TGTGCCAGCAGTTCAACGGACCGGGACTACGAGCAGTACTTC	CASSSTDRDYEQYF
-	TRBV29-1	TRBJ1-4	many	TGCAGCATCCGGGGGCTGGGTGAAAAACTGTTTTTT	CSIRGLGEKLFF
-	TRBV6-2/TRBV6-3	TRBJ1-5	few	TGTGCCAGCAGTTTCGACAGTGATCAGCCCCAGCATTTT	CASSFDSDQPQHF